This TCR beta chain derives from a study of regulatory T cells in long-lasting Graves disease. CDR3-region Arm-PCR and iRepertoire HTBI primers produced the TCR beta libraries. TCRdb fed the multiplex PCR reads into MiXCR, producing one record per CDR3 protein. The table lists around 400,000 distinct CDR3 sequences, roughly a sixth of them singletons. Germline V lookup: CDR1 SGHTA, CDR2 FQGNSA. With 5 bases clipped from V and 3 bases from J, the junction kept 9 bases outside the gene matches. The CDR3 spans 17 residues. The time point is: newly diagnosed GD, antithyroid drugs for less than 3 months. Researchers made the TCR library from RNA that was extracted from PBMCs. This clonotype was picked up many times. Antigen unknown. Overall study findings and caveats: Segments TRBV28, TRBJ1-2 and TRBJ2-5 showed preferential usage in persistent disease.

The material was peripheral blood mononuclear cells (PBMCs), obtained at new diagnosis, from a patient treated with antithyroid drugs. The source of this sequence is a female donor with Graves disease. The V call is TRBV7-2, the J call TRBJ2-3, with 12 bases lining up with TRBD2. The CDR3 loop reads CASSRRAGLAGTDTQYF. The CDR3 coding sequence is TGTGCCAGCAGCCGACGGGCGGGACTAGCGGGTACAGATACGCAGTATTTT.